The entry below describes one T cell receptor beta chain. Its antigen is still unknown. The junction had 5 bases not matched to a gene; V was cut back by 4 bases and J by 0 bases. The V gene's germline CDR1 is KGHSH and CDR2 LQKENI. The CDR3 length is 15 residues. It was with 60 Vbeta and 13 Jbeta primers that the PCR ran. TCRdb's table, derived via immunoSEQ multiplex PCR, lists solely in-frame clones and lacks some. The data hold 65,000 to 90,000 clones, with less than 80% observed a single time. These data are taken from a study of cytomegalovirus exposure and HLA in healthy donors. Study findings and constraints: Listed as cytomegalovirus-associated were 170 or so TCR beta chains. Information on immune exposure was restricted to one variable (CMV serostatus). For presence/absence analyses, sequencing depth was assumed to be roughly uniform across donors.

This sequence originates from a middle-aged woman in good health and CMV-seropositive. The chain carries TRBV18 and TRBJ1-1; 7 nucleotides match TRBD1. Sequences were obtained from PBMCs. CDR3 loop: CASSLRTGMNTEAFF. CDR3 DNA sequence: TGTGCCAGCTCACTCCGGACAGGCATGAACACTGAAGCTTTCTTT. The complete variable domain, with remaining parts taken from reference TRBV18 and TRBJ1-1, reads NAGVMQNPRHLVRRRGQEARLRCSPMKGHSHVYWYRQLPEEGLKFMVYLQKENIIDESGMPKERFSAEFPKEGPSILRIQQVVRGDSAAYFCASSLRTGMNTEAFFGQGTRLTVV.